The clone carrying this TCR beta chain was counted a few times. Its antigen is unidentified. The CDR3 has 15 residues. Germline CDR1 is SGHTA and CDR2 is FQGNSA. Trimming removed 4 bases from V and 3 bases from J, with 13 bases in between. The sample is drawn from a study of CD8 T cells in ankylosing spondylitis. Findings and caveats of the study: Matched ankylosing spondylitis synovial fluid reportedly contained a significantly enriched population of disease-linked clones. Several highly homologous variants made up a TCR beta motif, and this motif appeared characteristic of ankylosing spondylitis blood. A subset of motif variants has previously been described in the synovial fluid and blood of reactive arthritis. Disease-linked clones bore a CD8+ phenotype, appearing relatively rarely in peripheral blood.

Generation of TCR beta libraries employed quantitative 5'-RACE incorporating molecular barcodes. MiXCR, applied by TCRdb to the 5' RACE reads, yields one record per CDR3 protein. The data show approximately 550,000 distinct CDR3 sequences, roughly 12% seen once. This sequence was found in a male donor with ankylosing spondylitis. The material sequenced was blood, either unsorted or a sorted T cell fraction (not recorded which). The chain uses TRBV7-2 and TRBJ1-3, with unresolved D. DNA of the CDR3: TGTGCCAGCAGCTCACGGGGTCCCCTTGGAAACACCATATATTTT. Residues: CASSSRGPLGNTIYF.